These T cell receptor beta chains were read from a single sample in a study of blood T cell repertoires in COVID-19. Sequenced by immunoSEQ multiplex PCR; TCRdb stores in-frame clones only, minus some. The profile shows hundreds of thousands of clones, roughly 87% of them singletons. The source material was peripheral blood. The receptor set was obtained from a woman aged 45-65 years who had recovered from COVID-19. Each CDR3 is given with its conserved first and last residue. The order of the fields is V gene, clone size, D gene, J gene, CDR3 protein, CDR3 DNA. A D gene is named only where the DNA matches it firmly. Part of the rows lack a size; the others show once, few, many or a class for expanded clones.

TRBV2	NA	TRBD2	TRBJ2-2	CASSPYLADANTGELFF	TGTGCCAGCAGTCCCTACCTAGCGGACGCGAACACCGGGGAGCTGTTTTTT
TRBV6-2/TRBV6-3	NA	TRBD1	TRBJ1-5	CASSYRGQVVDQPQHF	TGTGCCAGCAGTTACAGGGGACAGGTTGTCGATCAGCCCCAGCATTTT
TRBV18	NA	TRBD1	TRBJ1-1	CASSPTGTEAFF	TGTGCCAGCTCACCGACAGGGACTGAAGCTTTCTTT
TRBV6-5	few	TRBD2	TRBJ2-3	CASSYSTAGGTDTQYF	TGTGCCAGCAGTTACTCGACGGCGGGGGGCACAGATACGCAGTATTTT
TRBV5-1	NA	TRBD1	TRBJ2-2	CASRPYDRAAGELFF	TGCGCCAGCCGCCCCTATGACAGGGCCGCCGGGGAGCTGTTTTTT
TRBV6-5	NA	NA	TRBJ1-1	CASSPQGSRTEAFF	TGTGCCAGCAGTCCACAGGGAAGTCGCACTGAAGCTTTCTTT
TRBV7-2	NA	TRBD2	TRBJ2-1	CASSQGRLAGKSSYNEQFF	TGTGCCAGCAGCCAAGGTCGACTAGCGGGGAAGAGCTCCTACAATGAGCAGTTCTTC
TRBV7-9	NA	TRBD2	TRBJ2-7	CASSLVGGGAREQYF	TGTGCCAGCAGCTTAGTCGGCGGGGGGGCCCGCGAGCAGTACTTC
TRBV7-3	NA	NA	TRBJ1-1	CASSFTPSGTEAFF	TGTGCCAGCAGCTTTACCCCCTCAGGGACTGAAGCTTTCTTT
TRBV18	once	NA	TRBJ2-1	CASSQTQSSYNEQFF	TGTGCCAGCTCACAGACTCAGAGCTCCTACAATGAGCAGTTCTTC
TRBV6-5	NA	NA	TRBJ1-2	CASSPQDGWGGGYTF	TGTGCCAGCAGTCCTCAGGACGGTTGGGGGGGTGGCTACACCTTC
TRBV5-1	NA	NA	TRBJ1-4	CASSLAKQGRNEKLFF	TGCGCCAGCAGCTTGGCCAAGCAGGGTAGGAATGAAAAACTGTTTTTT
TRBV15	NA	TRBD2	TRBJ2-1	CATSRVGLGYNEQFF	TGTGCCACCAGCAGAGTCGGACTAGGGTACAATGAGCAGTTCTTC
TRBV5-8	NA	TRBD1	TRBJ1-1	CASSLVPPDRGGEAFF	TGTGCCAGCAGCTTGGTCCCACCGGACAGGGGGGGTGAAGCTTTCTTT
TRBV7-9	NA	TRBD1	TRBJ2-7	CASSPWTGSSYEQYF	TGTGCCAGCAGCCCATGGACAGGGAGCTCCTACGAGCAGTACTTC
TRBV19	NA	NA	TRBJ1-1	CASSTQRTGLTEAFF	TGTGCCAGTAGTACACAAAGAACAGGGTTAACTGAAGCTTTCTTT
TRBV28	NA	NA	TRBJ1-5	CASNPVRGGNQPQHF	TGTGCCAGCAACCCGGTCAGGGGCGGCAATCAGCCCCAGCATTTT
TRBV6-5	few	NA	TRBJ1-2	CASSYSAGLNYGYTF	TGTGCCAGCAGTTACAGCGCAGGGCTCAACTATGGCTACACCTTC
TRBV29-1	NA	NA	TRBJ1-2	CSVAQDNYGYTF	TGCAGCGTTGCACAGGATAACTATGGCTACACCTTC
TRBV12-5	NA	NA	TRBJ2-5	CASGTGLNQETQYF	TGTGCTAGTGGCACAGGGCTAAACCAAGAGACCCAGTACTTC
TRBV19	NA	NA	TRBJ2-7	CASRGRGSSYEQYF	TGTGCCAGTAGGGGCAGGGGCAGCTCCTACGAGCAGTACTTC
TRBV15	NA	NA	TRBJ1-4	CATSHLTGGEKLFF	TGTGCCACCTCTCACCTCACGGGAGGTGAAAAACTGTTTTTT
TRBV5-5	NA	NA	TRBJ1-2	CASRVGAPADYGYTF	TGTGCCAGCCGGGTAGGGGCCCCTGCAGACTATGGCTACACCTTC
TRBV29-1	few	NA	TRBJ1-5	CSVGSRDQPQHF	TGCAGCGTTGGCTCCCGAGATCAGCCCCAGCATTTT
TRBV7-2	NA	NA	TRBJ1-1	CASSAHRAKNTEAFF	TGTGCCAGCAGCGCTCACAGGGCAAAGAACACTGAAGCTTTCTTT
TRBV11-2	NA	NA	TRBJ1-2	CASSARDYTSNYGYTF	TGTGCCAGCAGCGCACGGGATTACACGTCTAACTATGGCTACACCTTC
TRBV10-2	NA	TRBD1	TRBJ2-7	CASGPDRDYEQYF	TGCGCCAGCGGGCCGGACAGGGACTACGAGCAGTACTTC
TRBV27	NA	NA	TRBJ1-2	CASSTNGAGSYGYTF	TGTGCCAGCAGTACGAACGGGGCCGGGAGCTATGGCTACACCTTC
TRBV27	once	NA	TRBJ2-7	CASSLAGRYEQYF	TGTGCCAGCAGTTTGGCAGGGAGGTACGAGCAGTACTTC
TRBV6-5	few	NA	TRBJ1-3	CASSSMLRVAGNTIYF	TGTGCCAGCAGTTCCATGCTGAGGGTTGCAGGAAACACCATATATTTT
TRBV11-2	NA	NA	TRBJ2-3	CASSLSDTQYF	TGTGCCAGCAGCTTATCGGATACGCAGTATTTT
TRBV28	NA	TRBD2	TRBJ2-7	CASSIGGAGVSYEQYF	TGTGCCAGCAGCATCGGGGGGGCTGGGGTCTCCTACGAGCAGTACTTC
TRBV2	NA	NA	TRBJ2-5	CASSVQEKGPQYF	TGTGCCAGCAGTGTACAGGAGAAGGGGCCCCAGTACTTC
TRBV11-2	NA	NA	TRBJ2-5	CASSLGSGGGTQYF	TGTGCCAGCAGCTTAGGTTCGGGGGGCGGGACCCAGTACTTC
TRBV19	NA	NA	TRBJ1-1	CASKPINRPANTEAFF	TGTGCCAGTAAGCCCATAAATCGTCCCGCGAACACTGAAGCTTTCTTT
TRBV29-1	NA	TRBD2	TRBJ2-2	CSVSLREGGWNTGELFF	TGCAGCGTTTCACTCCGGGAGGGAGGGTGGAACACCGGGGAGCTGTTTTTT
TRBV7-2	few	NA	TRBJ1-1	CASSLALGGRTEAFF	TGTGCCAGCAGCTTAGCGCTCGGGGGGCGGACTGAAGCTTTCTTT
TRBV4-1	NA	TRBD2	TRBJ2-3	CASSLTSGVSTDTQYF	TGCGCCAGCAGCTTGACTAGCGGGGTTAGCACAGATACGCAGTATTTT
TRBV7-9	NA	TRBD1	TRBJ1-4	CASSYLQGALGEKLFF	TGTGCCAGCAGCTACCTACAGGGGGCTCTCGGTGAAAAACTGTTTTTT
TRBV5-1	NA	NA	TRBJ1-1	CASSLDRSGGTEAFF	TGCGCCAGCAGCTTGGACCGATCGGGAGGCACTGAAGCTTTCTTT
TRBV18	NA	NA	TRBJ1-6	CASSIAGLNSPLHF	TGTGCCAGCTCAATCGCGGGGCTTAATTCACCCCTCCACTTT
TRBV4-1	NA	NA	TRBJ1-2	CASSQDSPTAANYGYTF	TGCGCCAGCAGCCAAGATAGTCCGACAGCAGCTAACTATGGCTACACCTTC
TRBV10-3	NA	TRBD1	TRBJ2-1	CASLRGQGSDEQFF	TGTGCCTCCCTCCGGGGACAGGGAAGTGATGAGCAGTTCTTC
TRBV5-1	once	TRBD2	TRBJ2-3	CASSIGIIAGATDTQYF	TGCGCCAGCAGCATCGGGATTATAGCGGGCGCCACAGATACGCAGTATTTT
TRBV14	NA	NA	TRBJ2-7	CASSPGRLLAPYEQYF	TGTGCCAGCAGCCCGGGAAGACTATTAGCGCCCTACGAGCAGTACTTC
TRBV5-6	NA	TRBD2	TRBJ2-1	CASSLAGLGFYNEQFF	TGTGCCAGCAGCCTCGCGGGACTAGGCTTCTACAATGAGCAGTTCTTC
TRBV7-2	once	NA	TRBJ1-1	CASSPARRTTEAFF	TGTGCCAGCAGCCCTGCAAGGAGGACCACTGAAGCTTTCTTT
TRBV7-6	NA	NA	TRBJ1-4	CASSLGAGPSEKLFF	TGTGCCAGCAGCTTAGGCGCGGGTCCGTCTGAAAAACTGTTTTTT
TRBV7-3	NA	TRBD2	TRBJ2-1	CASSLRGPSGGASTEQFF	TGTGCCAGCAGCTTAAGAGGGCCTAGCGGGGGGGCCTCTACAGAGCAGTTCTTC
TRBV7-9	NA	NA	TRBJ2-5	CASSAQQETQYF	TGTGCCAGCAGCGCCCAGCAAGAGACCCAGTACTTC
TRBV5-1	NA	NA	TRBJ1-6	CASSRYAGNSPLHF	TGCGCCAGCAGCCGCTACGCAGGGAATTCACCCCTCCACTTT
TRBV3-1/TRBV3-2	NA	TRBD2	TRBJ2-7	CASSHRGGVSYEQYF	TGTGCCAGCAGTCACCGCGGGGGTGTCTCCTACGAGCAGTACTTC
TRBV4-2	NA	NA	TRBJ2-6	CASSQDNSGANVLTF	TGTGCCAGCAGCCAAGACAACTCTGGGGCCAACGTCCTGACTTTC